A single sample gave rise to the 6 T cell receptor beta chains below, sequenced in a study of T cell responses to AZD1222 COVID-19 vaccine (dated by TCRdb to 2020 to 2023). The time point label of this sample denotes: baseline before first vaccination. Library preparation employed the immunoSEQ multiplex PCR assay. As stored in TCRdb, this immuneACCESS dataset retains in-frame rearrangements with V and J assigned. A fraction of the clones does not appear; measured against another copy, unresolved V genes explain less than half of the discrepancy, and the remainder lacks a known reason. The table for this sample lists 130,000 to 150,000 clones; approximately 94% of them were counted only once. The ten largest clonotypes hold 1.9% of the sample. The specimen was peripheral blood, collected on day 0 of AZD1222 vaccination. The receptor source for this set is an adult in good health.

The chain recombines TRBV7-8 with TRBJ1-1; tentatively, D is TRBD1 (6 bases). Trimming removed 8 bases at V and 2 bases at J, with 24 bases between. This CDR3 comprises 17 residues. Germline CDR1 SGHVS, CDR2 FQNEAQ. The CDR3 sequence is CASRLLGGRALNTEAFF. The CDR3 DNA sequence: TGTGCCAGCCGGTTACTGGGGGGCAGGGCGCTTAACACTGAAGCTTTCTTT.

The V gene is TRBV7-2, the J gene TRBJ1-6; D call uncertain. The V gene's germline CDR1 is SGHTA and CDR2 FQGNSA. This CDR3 spans 12 amino acids. Trimming removed 4 bases at V and 8 bases at J, with 6 bases between. The CDR3 here is CASSSTHSPLHF. The CDR3 DNA sequence: TGTGCCAGCAGCTCAACTCATTCACCCCTCCACTTT.

CDR3 in DNA: TGTGCCAGTAGTCTCTCAGGAGTTGATAGCAATCAGCCCCAGCATTTT. Protein sequence: CASSLSGVDSNQPQHF. The chain couples TRBV19 to TRBJ1-5; D uncertain. The germline gives CDR1 LNHDA, CDR2 SQIVND (reference sequence). Trimming took 5 bases from V and 0 from J, leaving 14 bases between them. The CDR3 loop spans 16 amino acids.

This chain connects TRBV3-1 (or the pseudogene TRBV3-2) to TRBJ2-1; perhaps D is TRBD1 or TRBD2 (5 bases each). CDR3 length: 16 residues. V lost 4 bases and J lost 5, with 18 bases in between. Germline values: CDR1 LGHDT, CDR2 YNNKEL (reference sequence). The CDR3: CASSLRGLGTNNEQFF. The CDR3 DNA sequence: TGTGCCAGCAGCCTTCGTGGATTGGGGACCAACAATGAGCAGTTCTTC.

This rearrangement joins TRBV5-1 to TRBJ1-1, with 7 bases matching TRBD1. Per germline, CDR1 SGHRS and CDR2 YFSETQ. Trimming cost V 6 bases and J 1 base; bases outside gene matches: 9. CDR3 length equals 15 residues. In nucleotides, the CDR3 is TGCGCCAGCACTTCTACAGGGGCCCCGAACACTGAAGCTTTCTTT. Amino acid sequence: CASTSTGAPNTEAFF.

The rearrangement joins TRBV5-1 to TRBJ1-1; D gene uncertain. The CDR3 length is 14 residues. V lost 1 base, J lost 6 bases, and 13 bases lay in between. Germline V gene lookup returns CDR1 SGHRS and CDR2 YFSETQ. The CDR3 nucleotides are TGCGCCAGCAGCTTGAAAGGGTTTGGGTCTGAAGCTTTCTTT. Translation: CASSLKGFGSEAFF.